This T cell receptor beta chain originates from a study of T cells in Graves' hyperthyroidism and ophthalmopathy. For Graves' hyperthyroidism to be stable, ophthalmopathy could not progress within 18 months. V gave up 4 bases and J gave up 4 bases, with 16 bases separating them. Germline-derived CDR1 and CDR2 are SGHAT and FQNNGV. This CDR3 has 15 residues. This clonotype was seen ten or more times. What was amplified from RNA transcripts were TCR beta CDR3 regions. The primer set for the first-round RT-PCR of the TCR CDR3 was HTBI. MiXCR, applied by TCRdb to the multiplex PCR reads, yields one record per CDR3 protein. The data contain 700,000 or so distinct CDR3 sequences, around 17% of them singletons.

Material for sequencing was blood. The rearrangement links TRBV11-2 to TRBJ2-5, with D unclear. The TCR was taken from a man younger than 35 with Graves' hyperthyroidism. In DNA form, the CDR3 reads TGTGCCAGCAGCTCCACCCACGGACCCACAGAGACCCAGTACTTC. Protein: CASSSTHGPTETQYF. Full variable domain (outside the CDR3, taken from reference TRBV11-2 and TRBJ2-5): EAGVAQSPRYKIIEKRQSVAFWCNPISGHATLYWYQQILGQGPKLLIQFQNNGVVDDSQLPKDRFSAERLKGVDSTLKIQPAKLEDSAVYLCASSSTHGPTETQYFGPGTRLLVL.